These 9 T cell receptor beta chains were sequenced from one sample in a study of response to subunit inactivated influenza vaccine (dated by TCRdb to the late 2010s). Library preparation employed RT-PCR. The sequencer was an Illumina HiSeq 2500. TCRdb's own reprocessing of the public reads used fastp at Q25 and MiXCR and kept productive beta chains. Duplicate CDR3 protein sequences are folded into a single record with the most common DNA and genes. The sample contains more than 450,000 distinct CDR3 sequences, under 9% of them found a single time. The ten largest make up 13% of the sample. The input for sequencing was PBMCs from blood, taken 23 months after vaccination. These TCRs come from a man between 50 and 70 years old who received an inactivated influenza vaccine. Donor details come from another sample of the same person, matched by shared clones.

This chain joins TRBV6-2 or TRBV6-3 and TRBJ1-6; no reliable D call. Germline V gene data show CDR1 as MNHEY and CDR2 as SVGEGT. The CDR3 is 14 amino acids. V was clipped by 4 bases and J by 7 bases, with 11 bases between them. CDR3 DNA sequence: TGTGCCAGCAGTTTTGGACCGAGGAATTCACCCCTCCACTTT. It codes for CASSFGPRNSPLHF.

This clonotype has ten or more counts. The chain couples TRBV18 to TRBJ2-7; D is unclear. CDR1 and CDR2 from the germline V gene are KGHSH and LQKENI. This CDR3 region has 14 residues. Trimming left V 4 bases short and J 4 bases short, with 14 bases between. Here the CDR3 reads CASSQGRTSYEQYF. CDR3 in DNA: TGTGCCAGCTCACAGGGCAGAACCTCGTACGAGCAGTACTTC.

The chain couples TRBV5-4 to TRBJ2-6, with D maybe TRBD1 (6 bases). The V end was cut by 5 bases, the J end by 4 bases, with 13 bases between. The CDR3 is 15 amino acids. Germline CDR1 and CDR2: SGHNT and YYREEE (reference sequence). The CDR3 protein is CASRAQGSGANVLTF. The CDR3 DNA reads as TGTGCCAGCAGGGCACAGGGATCGGGGGCCAACGTCCTGACTTTC.

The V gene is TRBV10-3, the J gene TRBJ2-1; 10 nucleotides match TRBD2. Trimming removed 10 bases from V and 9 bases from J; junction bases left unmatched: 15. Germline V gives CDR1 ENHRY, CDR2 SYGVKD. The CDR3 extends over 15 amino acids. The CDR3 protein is CATNTGLALSGEQFF. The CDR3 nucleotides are TGTGCCACCAACACGGGACTAGCGTTGTCTGGTGAGCAGTTCTTC.

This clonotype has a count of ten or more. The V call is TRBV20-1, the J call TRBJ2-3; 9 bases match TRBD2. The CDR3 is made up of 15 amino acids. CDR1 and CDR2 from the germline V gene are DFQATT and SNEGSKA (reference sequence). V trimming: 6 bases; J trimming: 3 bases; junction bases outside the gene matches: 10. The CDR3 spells CSADPGLAKTDTQYF. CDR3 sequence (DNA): TGCAGTGCGGATCCGGGACTAGCAAAGACAGATACGCAGTATTTT.

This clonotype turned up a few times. The CDR3 loop is CASSQTTGAGNTIYF. The CDR3 nucleotides read TGCGCCAGCAGCCAAACTACAGGGGCCGGAAACACCATATATTTT. The rearrangement uses TRBV4-3 and TRBJ1-3, with 7 positions matching TRBD1. J was trimmed by 4 bases and V by 2 bases; bases with no gene match: 5. CDR3 length: 15 amino acids. The V gene's germline CDR1 is LGHNA and CDR2 YSLEER.

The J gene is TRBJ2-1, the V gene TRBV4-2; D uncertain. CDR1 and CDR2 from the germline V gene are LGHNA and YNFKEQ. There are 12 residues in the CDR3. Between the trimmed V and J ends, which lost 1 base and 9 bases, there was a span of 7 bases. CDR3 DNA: TGTGCCAGCAGCCAAGTTACGCGTGAGCAGTTCTTC. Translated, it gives CASSQVTREQFF.

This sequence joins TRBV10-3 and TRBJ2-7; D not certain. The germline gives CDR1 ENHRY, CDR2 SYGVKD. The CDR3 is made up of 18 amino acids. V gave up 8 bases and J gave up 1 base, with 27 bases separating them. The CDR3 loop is CAISHPARQDGVSYEQYF. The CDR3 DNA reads TGTGCCATCTCCCACCCAGCGAGGCAGGATGGGGTTTCCTACGAGCAGTACTTC.

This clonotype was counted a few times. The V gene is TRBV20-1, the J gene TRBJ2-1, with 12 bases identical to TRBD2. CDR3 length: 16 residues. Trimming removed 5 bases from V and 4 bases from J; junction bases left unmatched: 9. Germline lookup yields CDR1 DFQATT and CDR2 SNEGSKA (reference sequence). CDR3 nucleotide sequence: TGCAGTGCTGCCCTCCCTAGCGGGAGGGATTACAATGAGCAGTTCTTC. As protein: CSAALPSGRDYNEQFF.